Relative to its sample, the clone carrying this TCR beta chain is medium-sized. What it recognizes is unknown. This record belongs to a study of OX40 agonist ivuxolimab in advanced cancers. Background on the study: Males comprised about 78% of the group, whose mean age was about 60 years (range roughly 20 to 85). Treatment received earlier with anti-PD-1, anti-PD-L1 or anti-CTLA-4 agents was allowed, and less than 45% had some. General observations from the study: Part of the nonresponder group also had normalized T-cell clonal expansion that was low. CD8+ T cells were the subset that, on average, had more expanded clones than CD4+.

CDR1 SGHVS and CDR2 FQNEAQ come from the germline V gene. Unmatched junction bases numbered 10, after V lost 8 bases and J lost 6 bases. CDR3 length: 13 residues. The protocol was immunoSEQ multiplex PCR, while the TCRdb copy is restricted to in-frame clones and leaves out a portion. The top ten clones hold about 30% of a sample with around 22,000 clones, roughly nine tenths of them seen once. The material sequenced was CD4+ or CD8+ T cells sorted from blood, taken in a trial of the OX40 agonist ivuxolimab. The TCR comes from an adult with an advanced solid tumor such as melanoma, head and neck, liver or kidney cancer. The V gene is TRBV7-8, the J gene TRBJ2-7, with TRBD1 identical over 7 bases. CDR3 in amino acids: CASAYTSGGEQYF. In DNA, the CDR3 is TGTGCCAGCGCTTATACTTCAGGGGGCGAGCAGTACTTC.